The 30 T cell receptor beta chains below all came from one sample that was sequenced in a study of T-cell reconstitution after alpha-beta-depleted transplantation in children. Researchers prepared the TCRbeta library using unique molecular identifiers, the study reports. TCRdb processed the PCR reads anew with MiXCR; each CDR3 protein has one entry. The sample holds over 200,000 distinct CDR3 sequences, roughly 15% seen once. The source was PBMCs, mostly from graft donor cells, collected 360 days after TCRalphabeta/CD19-depleted stem cell transplant. These receptors came from a male patient aged 2-9 years who had a stem cell transplant for acute lymphoblastic leukemia, so the T cells may come from the graft donor.

V is TRBV19 and J is TRBJ2-1, with 9 bases lining up with TRBD2. The CDR3 covers 17 residues. The V gene's germline CDR1 is LNHDA and CDR2 SQIVND (reference sequence). V dropped 10 bases and J dropped 8; count of bases not matched to a gene: 21. CDR3 nucleotides: TGTGCCACCAAGGGGGTAGCGGGGGTAGCCTCTTGGGATGAGCAGTTCTTC. Translating it yields CATKGVAGVASWDEQFF.

The rearrangement joins TRBV25-1 to TRBJ1-1; 8 bases map to TRBD1. Per germline, CDR1 MGHDK and CDR2 SYGVNS. The CDR3 consists of 14 residues. The ends lost 6 bases at V and 1 base at J; junction bases unmatched: 4. CDR3 coding DNA: TGTGCCAGCAGGGATGACAGGGGGAACACTGAAGCTTTCTTT. The encoded protein is CASRDDRGNTEAFF. Full variable domain (outside the CDR3, taken from reference TRBV25-1 and TRBJ1-1): EADIYQTPRYLVIGTGKKITLECSQTMGHDKMYWYQQDPGMELHLIHYSYGVNSTEKGDLSSESTVSRIRTEHFPLTLESARPSHTSQYLCASRDDRGNTEAFFGQGTRLTVV.

The V call is TRBV28, the J call TRBJ2-1; the D call may be TRBD1 or TRBD2 (5 bases each). The CDR3 is 15 amino acids. The germline V gene encodes CDR1 MDHEN and CDR2 SYDVKM. The V and J ends lost 3 bases and 1 base respectively, with 10 bases between them. CDR3 sequence (DNA): TGTGCCAGCAGTTTCGAGGGGATGTCCTACAATGAGCAGTTCTTC. Protein product: CASSFEGMSYNEQFF.

This clonotype has only a few counts. This chain links TRBV7-2 with TRBJ2-7, with D possibly being TRBD1 (6 bases). This CDR3 is built from 13 residues. Germline-derived CDR1 and CDR2 are SGHTA and FQGNSA. V was trimmed by 4 bases and J by 7 bases, leaving 14 bases between them. CDR3 amino acids: CASSSSRGGEQYF. The CDR3, as DNA: TGTGCCAGCAGCTCCAGCAGGGGCGGGGAGCAGTACTTC.

This clonotype came up many times. V gene TRBV28 combines with J gene TRBJ2-7, with 9 bases identical to TRBD1. Germline V gene sequence: CDR1 MDHEN, CDR2 SYDVKM. The length of the CDR3 is 13 residues. The J segment lost 4 bases and the V segment lost 8 bases, leaving 6 bases of the junction unmatched. The DNA for the CDR3 is TGTGCCAGCTCCGGACAGGGGACTTACGAGCAGTACTTC. Protein: CASSGQGTYEQYF.

This chain links TRBV11-2 with TRBJ2-5; D is uncertain. Germline CDR1 SGHAT, CDR2 FQNNGV. The CDR3 runs 15 residues. The germline V and J ends were trimmed by 5 bases and 3 bases, with 16 bases remaining between them. The CDR3 coding sequence is TGTGCCAGCAGCACCCATGTGGGCAAGAAAGAGACCCAGTACTTC. Encoded protein: CASSTHVGKKETQYF.

This clonotype was recorded at least ten times. V usage is TRBV29-1 and J usage is TRBJ2-3; 9 nucleotides align to TRBD2. The CDR3 has 13 residues. CDR1 SQVTM and CDR2 ANQGSEA come from the germline V gene. V lost 5 bases, J lost 2 bases, and 2 bases stayed unmatched. The CDR3 DNA is TGCAGCGTTCGCGGGAGGGCCACAGATACGCAGTATTTT. Translated: CSVRGRATDTQYF.

V gene TRBV20-1 combines with J gene TRBJ2-3, with D possibly matching TRBD2 (6 bases). The CDR3 is made up of 15 amino acids. Germline CDR1 DFQATT, CDR2 SNEGSKA (reference sequence). V gave up 6 bases and J gave up 3 bases, with 19 bases separating them. CDR3 in DNA: TGCAGTGCCGGAAGCAGGAGGGGTAGGACAGATACGCAGTATTTT. Translated: CSAGSRRGRTDTQYF.

The V and J genes are TRBV5-6 and TRBJ2-3; no definite D call. Germline lookup yields CDR1 SGHDT and CDR2 YYEEEE. V lost 9 bases, J lost 3 bases, and 17 bases lay in between. This CDR3 is built from 14 residues. The CDR3 DNA follows: TGTGCCATGAGCCCAGGTCCGGCGACAGATACGCAGTATTTT. Translation gives CAMSPGPATDTQYF. Filled out from reference TRBV5-6 and TRBJ2-3, the complete variable domain reads DAGVTQSPTHLIKTRGQQVTLRCSPKSGHDTVSWYQQALGQGPQFIFQYYEEEERQRGNFPDRFSGHQFPNYSSELNVNALLLGDSALYLCAMSPGPATDTQYFGPGTRLTVL.

This sequence joins TRBV5-1 and TRBJ2-2; D possibly corresponds to TRBD2 (5 bases). This CDR3 has 18 residues. CDR1 SGHRS and CDR2 YFSETQ come from the germline V gene. Trimming stripped 2 bases from V and 2 bases from J, with 19 bases between. CDR3 DNA sequence: TGCGCCAGCAGCTTAGTTTTACGGAGACTATCAAACACCGGGGAGCTGTTTTTT. Protein: CASSLVLRRLSNTGELFF.

This clonotype was counted at least ten times. This chain uses TRBV12-3 or TRBV12-4 with TRBJ2-5, with TRBD1 matching over 9 bases. The V and J ends lost 6 bases and 4 bases, in that order; junction bases with no gene match: 12. The CDR3 sequence is 16 residues long. The CDR3 DNA follows: TGTGCCAGCAGCAAAACCCTCGGGACAGGGCCAGAGACCCAGTACTTC. Protein product: CASSKTLGTGPETQYF.

This clonotype was counted between two and nine times. The chain carries TRBV6-2 or TRBV6-3 and TRBJ2-3; D tentatively reads TRBD1 or TRBD2 (5 bases each). The CDR3 sequence is 15 residues long. Germline lookup yields CDR1 MNHEY and CDR2 SVGEGT. V was cut by 5 bases and J by 6 bases, with 18 bases left in between. CDR3 loop: CASSRGASPPDTQYF. The CDR3 DNA sequence: TGTGCCAGCAGTAGAGGGGCAAGTCCCCCTGATACGCAGTATTTT.

J is TRBJ2-1 and V is TRBV24-1; no firm D call. The germline V and J ends were trimmed by 0 bases and 11 bases, with 13 bases remaining between them. There are 14 residues in the CDR3. The germline gives CDR1 KGHDR, CDR2 SFDVKD. CDR3 sequence reads: CATSDLSPPIQQFF. In DNA, the CDR3 is TGTGCCACCAGTGATTTGAGCCCTCCCATTCAGCAGTTCTTC.

The chain recombines TRBV12-3 or TRBV12-4 with TRBJ1-5; D gene unclear. V lost 7 bases and J lost 6, with 13 bases in between. This CDR3 has 13 residues. The DNA of the CDR3 is TGTGCCAGCACCCCACAGCTCTTTCAGCCCCAGCATTTT. Its translation is CASTPQLFQPQHF.

The gene calls are TRBV12-5 and TRBJ2-1; D might be TRBD1 (6 bases). CDR3 length equals 15 residues. The germline V and J ends were trimmed by 0 bases and 4 bases, with 10 bases remaining between them. In germline, CDR1 is LGHNT, CDR2 FRNRAP. The CDR3 nucleotides are TGTGCTAGTGGTTTGGTAGGGACACCTTACAATGAGCAGTTCTTC. It specifies CASGLVGTPYNEQFF. Full variable domain (missing parts from reference TRBV12-5 and TRBJ2-1): DARVTQTPRHKVTEMGQEVTMRCQPILGHNTVFWYRQTMMQGLELLAYFRNRAPLDDSGMPKDRFSAEMPDATLATLKIQPSEPRDSAVYFCASGLVGTPYNEQFFGPGTRLTVL.

In its sample, this clonotype was seen a few times. The J gene is TRBJ2-3, the V gene TRBV6-6; D gene uncertain. This CDR3 region has 12 residues. V was shortened by 0 bases and J by 9 bases, with 7 bases between the two germline ends. In germline, CDR1 is MNHNY, CDR2 SVGAGI (reference sequence). The CDR3, as DNA: TGTGCCAGCAGTTACTCCTGGGTGACGCAGTATTTT. Encoded protein: CASSYSWVTQYF.

This sequence joins TRBV7-8 and TRBJ1-2, with D maybe TRBD1 (6 bases). The CDR3 spans 14 residues. In germline, CDR1 is SGHVS, CDR2 FQNEAQ. V was pared by 2 bases and J by 0 bases, with 7 bases between. The CDR3 region is CASSLNRANYGYTF. DNA for the CDR3: TGTGCCAGCAGCTTAAACAGGGCTAACTATGGCTACACCTTC.

The chain uses TRBV4-1 and TRBJ2-7; 7 bases match TRBD1. The germline CDR1 and CDR2 sequences are MGHRA and YSYEKL. J was trimmed by 0 bases and V by 9 bases; bases with no gene match: 20. This CDR3 is 18 amino acids long. The CDR3 region is CARRPEASLTGLSYEQYF. The CDR3 DNA sequence: TGCGCCAGGAGACCCGAGGCTAGCCTGACAGGGCTCTCCTACGAGCAGTACTTC.

This chain joins TRBV10-3 and TRBJ2-7; 7 nucleotides align to TRBD1. The CDR3 is made up of 12 amino acids. The J segment lost 4 bases and the V segment lost 4 bases, leaving 1 base of the junction unmatched. Germline V gene data show CDR1 as ENHRY and CDR2 as SYGVKD. CDR3: CAISGDRYEQYF. CDR3 DNA sequence: TGTGCCATCAGTGGGGACAGATACGAGCAGTACTTC.

The CDR3 spells CASSPFKGAGTEAFF. DNA of the CDR3: TGTGCCAGCAGTCCTTTCAAGGGGGCCGGAACTGAAGCTTTCTTT. The J gene is TRBJ1-1, the V gene TRBV12-3 or TRBV12-4; 7 bases line up with TRBD1. This CDR3 has 15 residues. V lost 5 bases and J lost 5; bases outside the gene matches: 11.

Many counts were recorded for this clonotype. The CDR3 region is CASSYLGGMVYEQYF. The CDR3 DNA reads TGTGCCAGCAGTTACTTGGGCGGTATGGTATACGAGCAGTACTTC. This chain joins TRBV6-5 and TRBJ2-7; unclear D gene. The length of the CDR3 is 15 residues. Per germline, CDR1 MNHEY and CDR2 SVGAGI. The V end lost 1 base, the J end lost 4 bases, and 14 bases lay between the germline ends.

This clonotype is labeled as medium-sized. The V and J genes are TRBV10-1 and TRBJ1-1, with 7 nucleotides matching TRBD1. The CDR3 extends over 13 amino acids. Germline V gives CDR1 WNHNN, CDR2 SYGVQD (reference sequence). V shed 7 bases, J shed 5 bases, and the junction held 7 bases outside the gene matches. CDR3: CASTRDRVTEAFF. For the CDR3, the DNA is TGCGCCAGCACCCGTGACAGGGTTACTGAAGCTTTCTTT.

This clonotype was detected a few times. The chain couples TRBV7-9 to TRBJ2-3; D unresolved. The CDR3 is 13 residues long. Germline V gives CDR1 SEHNR, CDR2 FQNEAQ (reference sequence). The V gene lost 3 bases and the J gene lost 6 bases, with 10 bases spanning the gap. The CDR3 sequence is CASSLKSWDTQYF. As DNA, the CDR3 is TGTGCCAGCAGCTTGAAAAGTTGGGATACGCAGTATTTT.

This clonotype was found a few times. The chain couples TRBV10-3 to TRBJ1-3; D ambiguous. Germline V gene data show CDR1 as ENHRY and CDR2 as SYGVKD. Trimming cost V 10 bases and J 2 bases, with 15 bases left between them. This CDR3 is 14 amino acids long. For the CDR3, the DNA is TGTGCCACAAGAATAGGTCTACCTGGAAACACCATATATTTT. This gives the protein CATRIGLPGNTIYF.

This chain's CDR3 is CSASLAGESSYNEQFF. In DNA, the CDR3 is TGCAGCGCCTCCTTAGCGGGGGAGAGCTCCTACAATGAGCAGTTCTTC. This sequence joins TRBV20-1 and TRBJ2-1; TRBD2 matches at 9 bases. Germline V lookup: CDR1 DFQATT, CDR2 SNEGSKA (reference sequence). The CDR3 runs to 16 residues.

This clonotype was counted between two and nine times. This chain uses TRBV25-1 with TRBJ2-7, with a possible D match to TRBD2 (5 bases). Trimming took off 8 bases at V and 0 bases at J, with 11 bases between the two ends. This CDR3 is 13 amino acids long. The germline V gene has CDR1 MGHDK and CDR2 SYGVNS. The CDR3 DNA is TGTGCCAGCGAGGGAGCGGTCTCCTACGAGCAGTACTTC. The encoded protein is CASEGAVSYEQYF.

This clonotype turned up a few times. The chain combines TRBV7-8 with TRBJ2-1, with TRBD2 matching over 9 bases. Germline loops: CDR1 SGHVS, CDR2 FQNEAQ. The CDR3 is 15 residues long. V lost 7 bases and J lost 4; bases outside the gene matches: 8. CDR3: CASNLRLAAYNEQFF. CDR3 in DNA: TGTGCCAGCAACCTAAGACTAGCGGCTTACAATGAGCAGTTCTTC. Using reference TRBV7-8 and TRBJ2-1 for the parts outside the CDR3, the full variable domain is GAGVSQSPRYKVAKRGQDVALRCDPISGHVSLFWYQQALGQGPEFLTYFQNEAQLDKSGLPSDRFFAERPEGSVSTLKIQRTQQEDSAVYLCASNLRLAAYNEQFFGPGTRLTVL.

The gene calls are TRBV9 and TRBJ2-7, with D perhaps TRBD1 (5 bases). Trimming cost V 7 bases and J 0 bases, with 8 bases left between them. In germline, CDR1 is SGDLS, CDR2 YYNGEE. This CDR3 has 12 residues. This CDR3 reads CASEGDSYEQYF. The CDR3 DNA reads TGTGCCAGCGAAGGGGACTCCTACGAGCAGTACTTC.

The genes are TRBV4-3 and TRBJ1-1, with D tentatively TRBD1 (6 bases). CDR3 size: 14 residues. Germline V gives CDR1 LGHNA, CDR2 YSLEER. Trimming stripped 2 bases from V and 3 bases from J, with 10 bases between. CDR3 protein: CASSQIPGDTEAFF. The CDR3 nucleotides are TGCGCCAGCAGCCAAATACCAGGGGACACTGAAGCTTTCTTT.

This clonotype was observed a handful of times. The chain links TRBV4-3 to TRBJ2-3; 9 bases map to TRBD2. The V gene's germline CDR1 is LGHNA and CDR2 YSLEER. There are 16 residues in the CDR3. Trimming removed 4 bases from V and 5 bases from J; junction bases left unmatched: 10. The CDR3 bases are TGCGCCAGCAGCCTATCTATAGCGGGGGCGGGAGATACGCAGTATTTT. Encoded protein: CASSLSIAGAGDTQYF.